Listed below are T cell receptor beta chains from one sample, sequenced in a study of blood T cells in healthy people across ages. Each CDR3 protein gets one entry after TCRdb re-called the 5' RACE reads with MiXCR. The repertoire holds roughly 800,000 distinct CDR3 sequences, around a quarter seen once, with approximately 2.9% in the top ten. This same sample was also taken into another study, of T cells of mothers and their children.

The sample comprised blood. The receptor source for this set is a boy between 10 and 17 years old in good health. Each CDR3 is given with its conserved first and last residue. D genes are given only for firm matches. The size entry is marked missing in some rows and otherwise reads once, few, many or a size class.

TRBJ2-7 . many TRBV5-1 TGCGCCAGCAGCTTGGGACAGGGAGGCTACGAGCAGTACTTC CASSLGQGGYEQYF
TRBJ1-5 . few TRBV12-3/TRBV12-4 TGTGCCAGCAGGTTGACAGGATCCCAGCCCCAGCATTTT CASRLTGSQPQHF
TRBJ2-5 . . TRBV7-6 TGTGCCAGCAGCGCCCAGGTCCAGGCACAAGAGACCCAGTACTTC CASSAQVQAQETQYF
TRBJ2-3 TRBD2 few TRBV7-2 TGTGCCAGCAGCTTAGTAGCGGGGGGAAGCACAGATACGCAGTATTTT CASSLVAGGSTDTQYF
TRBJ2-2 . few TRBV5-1 TGCGCCAGCAGCGGCTGGGAGACGAACACCGGGGAGCTGTTTTTT CASSGWETNTGELFF
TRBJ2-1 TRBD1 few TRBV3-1 TGTGCCAGCAGCCAAGGGACAGGGGCCTACAATGAGCAGTTCTTC CASSQGTGAYNEQFF
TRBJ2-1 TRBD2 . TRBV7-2 TGTGCCAGCAGCTTTCGCGGGGGGCCGGGGAATGAGCAGTTCTTC CASSFRGGPGNEQFF
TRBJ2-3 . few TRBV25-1 TGTGCCAGCAGTTCCCGGGACTCACTCGCCACAGATACGCAGTATTTT CASSSRDSLATDTQYF
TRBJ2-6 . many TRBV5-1 TGCGCCAGCAGCTTCAACTCTGGGGCCAACGTCCTGACTTTC CASSFNSGANVLTF
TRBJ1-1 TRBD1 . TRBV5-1 TGCGCCAGCAGCTTTTCCGGGACAGCTGAAGCTTTCTTT CASSFSGTAEAFF
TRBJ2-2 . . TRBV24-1 TGTGCCACCAACCGGGATGGGACCGGGGAGCTGTCTTTT CATNRDGTGELSF
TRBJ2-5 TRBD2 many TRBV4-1 TGCGCCAGCAGACGGACTAGCGGAACCCAAGAGACCCAGTACTTC CASRRTSGTQETQYF
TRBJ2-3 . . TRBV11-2 TGTGCCAGCAGCTTGCTCCGGGGACCCCCACAGGATACGCAGTATTTT CASSLLRGPPQDTQYF
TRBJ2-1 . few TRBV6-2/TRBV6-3 TGTGCCAGCAGTTACTCGATAAGGGGAGTCAATGAGCAGTTCTTC CASSYSIRGVNEQFF
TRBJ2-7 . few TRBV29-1 TGCAGCGTTGAAATCAGGTCGAGCTCCTACGAGCAGTACTTC CSVEIRSSSYEQYF
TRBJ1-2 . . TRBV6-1 TGTGCCAGCAGTGACGCACCTACCTATGGCTACACCTTC CASSDAPTYGYTF
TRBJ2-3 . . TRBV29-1 TGCAGCGTTGAAGAGGGCTTCACAGATACGCAGTATTTT CSVEEGFTDTQYF
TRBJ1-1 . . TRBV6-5 TGTGCCAGCAGTTTACAGGGTGGGCCCGGCACTGAAGCTTTCTTT CASSLQGGPGTEAFF
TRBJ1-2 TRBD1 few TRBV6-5 TGTGCCAGCAGTTACTCCTTGCAGGGGGCGGAGGGCTACACCTTC CASSYSLQGAEGYTF
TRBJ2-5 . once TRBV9 TGTGCCAGCAGCGCCTTCGGGGTTTTGGGGTACAATGAGCGGTTCTTC CASSAFGVLGYNERFF
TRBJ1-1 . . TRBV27 TGTGCCAGCAGTTGGAAATCTGGCAGCACTGAAGCTTTCTTT CASSWKSGSTEAFF
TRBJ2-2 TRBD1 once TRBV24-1 TGTGCCACCAGTGACTCCGGGACAGGGGGCACCGGGGAGCTGTTTTTT CATSDSGTGGTGELFF
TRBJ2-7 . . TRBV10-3 TGTGCCATCACTGGGGAAAAACAAGAGCAGTACTTC CAITGEKQEQYF
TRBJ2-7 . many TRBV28 TGTGCCAGCAGTTTACCGGGACGGATTTTCGAGCAGTACTTC CASSLPGRIFEQYF
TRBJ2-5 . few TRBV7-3 TGTGCCAGCAGCTTGACGGGGGGACAGTCCCCTTATTGGACATCAAAAGAGACCCAGTACTTC CASSLTGGQSPYWTSKETQYF
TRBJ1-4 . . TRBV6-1 TGTGCCAGCAGCCGGGCGGGGGGTGATGCAACTAATGAAAAACTGTTTTTT CASSRAGGDATNEKLFF
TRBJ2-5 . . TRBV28 TGTGCCAGCGTGAACCCCGGGCGGTACCCAGAGACCCAGTACTTC CASVNPGRYPETQYF
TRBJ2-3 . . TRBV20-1 TGCAGTGCTAGTGCGGGCCGCACAGATACGCAGTATTTT CSASAGRTDTQYF
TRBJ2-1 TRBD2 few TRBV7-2 TGTGCCAGCAGCGCACTCGGACTAGCGGGTTTAGCTGAGCAGTTCTTC CASSALGLAGLAEQFF
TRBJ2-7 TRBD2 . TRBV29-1 TGCAGCGTTGAGTTCGTAGGGGGGACTAGACCCTACGAGCAGTACTTC CSVEFVGGTRPYEQYF
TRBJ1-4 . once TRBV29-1 TGCAGCGCCCAAGAAAATACTAATGAAAAACTGTTTTTT CSAQENTNEKLFF
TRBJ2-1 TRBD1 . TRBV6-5 TGTGCCAGCAGTACCGGGACAGAATACAATGAGCAGTTCTTC CASSTGTEYNEQFF
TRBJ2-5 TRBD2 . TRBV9 TGTGCCAGCAGCGATGGGACTAATCAAGAGACCCAGTACTTC CASSDGTNQETQYF
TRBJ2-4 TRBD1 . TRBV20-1 TGCAGTGCAAGACAGGGGATAAACATTCAGTACTTC CSARQGINIQYF
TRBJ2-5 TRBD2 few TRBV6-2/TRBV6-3 TGTGCCAGCAGTTATACCACTAGCGGGGGCCACCAAGAGACCCAGTACTTC CASSYTTSGGHQETQYF
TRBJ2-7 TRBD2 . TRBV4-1 TGCGCCAGCAGCCGGCTAGCGGGGGGCTCCTACGAGCAGTACTTC CASSRLAGGSYEQYF
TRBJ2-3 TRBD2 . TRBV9 TGTGCCAGCAGTTCAGCGGGGGGGCCCCCCCGAACGCAGTATTTT CASSSAGGPPRTQYF
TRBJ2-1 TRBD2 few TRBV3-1 TGTGCCAGCAGCCATACAGCGGGGGGGATTTTCGGGAGCTCCTACAATGAGCAGTTCTTC CASSHTAGGIFGSSYNEQFF
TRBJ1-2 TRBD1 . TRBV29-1 TGCAGCGTCAGGGGACAGAACTATGGCTACACCTTC CSVRGQNYGYTF
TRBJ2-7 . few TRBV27 TGTGCCAGCAGTCGGAGGAACTCCCACGAGCAGTACTTC CASSRRNSHEQYF
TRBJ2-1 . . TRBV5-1 TGCGCCAGCAGCGTGTTGCCAGGGCAGTACAATGAGCAGTTCTTC CASSVLPGQYNEQFF
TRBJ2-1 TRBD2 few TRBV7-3 TGTGCCAGCAGCTCTTCGCGGGGGGCCTATAATGAGCAGTTCTTC CASSSSRGAYNEQFF
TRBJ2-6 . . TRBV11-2 TGTGCCAGTAAGGGGTTTGAGGGGGCCAACGTCCTGACTTTC CASKGFEGANVLTF
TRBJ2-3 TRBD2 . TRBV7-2 TGTGCCAGCAGCTCCGGGACTAGCGGGGGGGCGTTCTGGGCAGATACGCAGTATTTT CASSSGTSGGAFWADTQYF
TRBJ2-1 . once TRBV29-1 TGCAGCGGAGGATACAATGAGCAGTTCTTC CSGGYNEQFF
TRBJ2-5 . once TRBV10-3 TGTGCCATCAGTGAATTGGAAAGAACAGAGACCCAGTACTTC CAISELERTETQYF
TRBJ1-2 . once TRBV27 TGTGCCAGCAGTTTACTACGGACACCATCTGAGTATAGCTACACCTTC CASSLLRTPSEYSYTF
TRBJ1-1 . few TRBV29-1 TGCAGCGTTGCCACGACAGCGAACACTGAAGCTTTCTTT CSVATTANTEAFF